This TCR beta chain appears in the sequencing data of a study of cytomegalovirus exposure and HLA in healthy donors. The PCR used 60 Vbeta and 13 Jbeta primers. Using immunoSEQ multiplex PCR, the repertoire was profiled, and TCRdb retains in-frame clones only, with some absent. Among approximately 120,000 clones listed, approximately 80% were seen once. Between the trimmed V and J ends, which lost 3 bases and 4 bases, there was a span of 4 bases. The germline V gene has CDR1 DFQATT and CDR2 SNEGSKA (reference sequence). This CDR3 is built from 11 residues. Input material: PBMCs. The TCR was taken from a man aged 30-40 years in good health and CMV-seronegative. The V call is TRBV20-1, the J call TRBJ1-3; D gene uncertain. This CDR3 reads CSASSGNTIYF. CDR3 nucleotides: TGCAGTGCTAGTTCGGGAAACACCATATATTTT.